Each of the 9 T cell receptor beta chains below was sequenced from the same sample in a study of human T cells and chemical hapten exposure. TCRdb reprocessed the RACE reads via MiXCR and lists one record per CDR3 protein. The repertoire holds 79,000 or so distinct CDR3 sequences, with about 31% as singletons. This sample's time point: patch test 1, 2 weeks after DPC sensitization. Treatment specified: therapeutic diphenylcyclopropenone sensitization with weekly scalp DPC. The material sequenced was whole blood, taken in connection with sensitization to the hapten diphenylcyclopropenone (DPC). The receptor set was obtained from a man aged 40-50 years with alopecia areata. Some clones in this sample may be carry-over from other donors' samples.

This sequence joins TRBV7-8 and TRBJ1-1; the D gene is possibly TRBD1 (6 bases). This CDR3 has 15 amino acids. Trimming cost V 2 bases and J 5 bases, with 15 bases left between them. The germline CDR1 and CDR2 sequences are SGHVS and FQNEAQ. CDR3 sequence reads: CASSLKPGQLTEAFF. DNA for the CDR3: TGTGCCAGCAGCTTAAAACCGGGACAATTAACTGAAGCTTTCTTT.

This clonotype was observed at least ten times. This chain uses TRBV30 with TRBJ1-1, with D unresolved. The CDR3 runs 12 residues. CDR1 GTSNPN and CDR2 SVGIG come from the germline V gene (reference sequence). Trimming took off 1 base at V and 1 base at J, with 4 bases between the two ends. The CDR3 reads CAWSDGNTEAFF. Here the CDR3 DNA reads TGTGCCTGGAGTGACGGGAACACTGAAGCTTTCTTT.

The chain combines TRBV2 with TRBJ2-6, with 7 bases lining up with TRBD2. This CDR3 has 15 residues. Germline V CDR1 and CDR2: SNHLY, FYNNEI. Unmatched junction bases numbered 3, after V lost 4 bases and J lost 3 bases. DNA of the CDR3: TGTGCCAGCAGTGGGGAGGGGAGTGGGGCCAACGTCCTGACTTTC. It codes for CASSGEGSGANVLTF.

The chain combines TRBV2 with TRBJ2-1; 9 bases are shared with TRBD2. J was trimmed by 9 bases and V by 0 bases; bases with no gene match: 3. The CDR3 totals 14 residues. Per germline, CDR1 SNHLY and CDR2 FYNNEI. The CDR3 DNA reads as TGTGCCAGCAGTGAAGCTAGCGGGAGAGGTGAGCAGTTCTTC. Its protein product is CASSEASGRGEQFF.

This chain joins TRBV9 and TRBJ2-3; TRBD2 might be the D (6 bases). This CDR3 comprises 14 residues. Germline-derived CDR1 and CDR2 are SGDLS and YYNGEE. The V gene lost 0 bases and the J gene lost 5 bases, with 10 bases spanning the gap. The CDR3 protein is CASSVAGRLDTQYF. CDR3 coding DNA: TGTGCCAGCAGCGTAGCGGGGAGGCTAGATACGCAGTATTTT. The variable domain in full, completed from reference TRBV9 and TRBJ2-3, reads DSGVTQTPKHLITATGQRVTLRCSPRSGDLSVYWYQQSLDQGLQFLIQYYNGEERAKGNILERFSAQQFPDLHSELNLSSLELGDSALYFCASSVAGRLDTQYFGPGTRLTVL.

This chain links TRBV20-1 with TRBJ2-2; 8 bases map to TRBD1. The CDR3 is 15 residues long. CDR1 DFQATT and CDR2 SNEGSKA come from the germline V gene (reference sequence). The V gene end was trimmed by 3 bases and the J gene end by 2 bases; junction bases not matched to a gene: 5. This CDR3 is CSASNQGANTGELFF. The CDR3 DNA is TGCAGTGCTAGTAACCAGGGGGCAAACACCGGGGAGCTGTTTTTT.

This sequence joins TRBV30 and TRBJ2-2; D gene unclear. Germline V gene data show CDR1 as GTSNPN and CDR2 as SVGIG (reference sequence). V was trimmed by 1 base and J by 0 bases, leaving 6 bases between them. This CDR3 is built from 14 residues. CDR3 amino acids: CAWSGISNTGELFF. The CDR3 bases are TGTGCCTGGAGTGGGATTTCGAACACCGGGGAGCTGTTTTTT. The full variable domain, rest sourced from reference TRBV30 and TRBJ2-2, is SQTIHQWPATLVQPVGSPLSLECTVEGTSNPNLYWYRQAAGRGLQLLFYSVGIGQISSEVPQNLSASRPQDRQFILSSKKLLLSDSGFYLCAWSGISNTGELFFGEGSRLTVL.

The genes are TRBV27 and TRBJ1-5; D is undetermined. CDR1 is MNHEY, CDR2 SMNVEV, per germline (reference sequence). The CDR3 contains 14 residues. Deletions cut 3 bases from V and 0 bases from J, with 6 bases between. The CDR3, as DNA: TGTGCCAGCAGTTTCCTGTATAGCAATCAGCCCCAGCATTTT. Translating it yields CASSFLYSNQPQHF.

The chain uses TRBV12-3 or TRBV12-4 and TRBJ2-2, with 8 nucleotides matching TRBD2. The CDR3 is made up of 17 amino acids. With 7 bases clipped from V and 1 base from J, the junction kept 11 bases outside the gene matches. The CDR3 is CASTPRGGRMNTGELFF. The CDR3 nucleotides read TGTGCCAGCACCCCACGGGGGGGGCGGATGAACACCGGGGAGCTGTTTTTT.